This T cell receptor (beta chain) comes out of a study of PD-1 blockade in classical Hodgkin lymphoma. About the research overall: Intravenous nivolumab at 3 mg/kg was given to patients every 2 weeks.

All patients experienced relapse after autologous stem cell transplantation, and brentuximab vedotin exposure was variable. Points from the study as a whole: Patients were excluded if nivolumab began under 1 year after ASCT (the autologous transplant). Before treatment, complete responders showed about the same diversity as newly diagnosed patients.

In regard to this clone: The antigen is not known.

Clones were sequenced by immunoSEQ multiplex PCR, and TCRdb holds only the in-frame ones, with some missing. Of 40,000 to 65,000 clones in the sample, roughly 80% were seen once. The sequence derives from a human donor with classical Hodgkin lymphoma. Material: peripheral blood mononuclear cells (PBMCs), obtained at baseline.

The CDR3 DNA is TGCAGCGTCCACCGGACAGGGACCGTCAATGAGCAGTTCTTC. This codes for CSVHRTGTVNEQFF. V usage is TRBV29-1 and J usage is TRBJ2-1; 8 nucleotides match TRBD1. J lost 6 bases, V lost 6 bases, and 10 bases had no gene match. The CDR3 contains 14 residues. Germline V lookup: CDR1 SQVTM, CDR2 ANQGSEA.